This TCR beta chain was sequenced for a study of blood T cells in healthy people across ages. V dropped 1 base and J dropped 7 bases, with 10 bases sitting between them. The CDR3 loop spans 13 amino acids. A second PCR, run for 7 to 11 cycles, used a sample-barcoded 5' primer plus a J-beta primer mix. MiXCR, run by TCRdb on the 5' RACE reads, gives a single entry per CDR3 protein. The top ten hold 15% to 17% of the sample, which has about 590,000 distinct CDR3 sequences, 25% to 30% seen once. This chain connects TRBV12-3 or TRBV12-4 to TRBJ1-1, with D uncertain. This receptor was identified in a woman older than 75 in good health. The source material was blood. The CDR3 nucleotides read TGTGCCAGCAGTTTAGTGGGGAGCAGTGAAGCTTTCTTT. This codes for CASSLVGSSEAFF.